This entry describes one TCR beta chain. Its cognate antigen is unknown. This sample is part of a study of cytomegalovirus exposure and HLA in healthy donors. On the study more broadly: In an earlier analysis, some 110 million unique TCR beta sequences were found from about 180 million T cells. HLA-typed donors were the source of 82 million or so unique TCRs, which an early data release held.

13 Jbeta primers and 60 Vbeta primers were used for the PCR. Using immunoSEQ multiplex PCR, the repertoire was profiled, and TCRdb retains in-frame clones only, with some absent. In all, the sample yields 55,000 to 85,000 clones. Healthy donors of bone marrow made up the group. Findings and caveats of the study: Per a prior analysis, the majority of TCR beta V segments were productive roughly 90% or roughly 30% of the time.

The V end was cut by 2 bases, the J end by 3 bases, with 7 bases between. Germline V gives CDR1 KGHSH, CDR2 LQKENI. The CDR3 consists of 13 residues. Sequencing was carried out using PBMCs. The J gene is TRBJ1-2, the V gene TRBV18; a weak D match, TRBD1 (5 bases). This TCR derives from a female donor in good health and CMV-seropositive. CDR3: CASSPETDYGYTF. The DNA for the CDR3 is TGTGCCAGCTCACCAGAGACAGACTATGGCTACACCTTC.